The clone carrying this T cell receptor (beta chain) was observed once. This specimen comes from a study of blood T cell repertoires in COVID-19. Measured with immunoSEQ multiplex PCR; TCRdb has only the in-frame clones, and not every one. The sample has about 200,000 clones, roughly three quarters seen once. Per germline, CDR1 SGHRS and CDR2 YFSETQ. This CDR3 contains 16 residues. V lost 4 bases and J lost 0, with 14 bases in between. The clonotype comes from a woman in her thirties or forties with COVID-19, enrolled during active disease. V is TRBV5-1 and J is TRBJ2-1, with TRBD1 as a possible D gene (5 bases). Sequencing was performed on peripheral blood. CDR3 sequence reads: CASSLGQAISYNEQFF. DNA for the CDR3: TGCGCCAGCAGCCTGGGGCAGGCGATCTCCTACAATGAGCAGTTCTTC.